The rows below give T cell receptor beta chains drawn from one sample of a study of OX40 agonist ivuxolimab in advanced cancers. The repertoire was sequenced with immunoSEQ multiplex PCR; TCRdb's copy has only in-frame clones and lacks some. The sample lists tens of thousands of clones, roughly 83% occurring once. This material consisted of CD4+ or CD8+ T cells sorted from blood, taken in a trial of the OX40 agonist ivuxolimab. The receptors were sampled from an adult with an advanced solid tumor such as melanoma, head and neck, liver or kidney cancer. Each CDR3 is given with its conserved first and last residue. A D gene is named only where the DNA matches it firmly. Clone size is not always given. Where it is, it says once, few, many or a class for expanded clones.

TRBD1 | TRBJ1-2 | TRBV5-4 | - | CASSFQQGAGGYTF | TGTGCCAGCAGCTTTCAACAGGGGGCGGGAGGCTACACCTTC
- | TRBJ2-1 | TRBV5-1 | - | CASSTGQYNEQFF | TGCGCCAGCAGCACCGGACAGTACAATGAGCAGTTCTTC
- | TRBJ2-5 | TRBV6-5 | - | CASNLDREETQYF | TGTGCCAGCAACCTTGACAGAGAAGAGACCCAGTACTTC
- | TRBJ2-7 | TRBV5-1 | - | CASSTGPFGSEQYF | TGCGCCAGCAGCACGGGACCTTTTGGGAGCGAGCAGTACTTC
TRBD1 | TRBJ2-5 | TRBV7-9 | - | CASSWGQGEGTQYF | TGTGCCAGCAGCTGGGGACAGGGGGAAGGGACCCAGTACTTC
TRBD2 | TRBJ2-1 | TRBV6-6 | - | CASRLLAGAPNEQFF | TGTGCCAGCAGGCTACTAGCGGGGGCTCCCAATGAGCAGTTCTTC
TRBD1 | TRBJ1-2 | TRBV4-1 | - | CASSLGTGQRSYGYTF | TGCGCCAGCAGCCTGGGGACAGGGCAGAGAAGCTATGGCTACACCTTC
TRBD1 | TRBJ1-2 | TRBV30 | once | CAYFWTGGNYGYTF | TGTGCCTATTTCTGGACAGGGGGGAACTATGGCTACACCTTC
TRBD1 | TRBJ2-1 | TRBV5-4 | - | CASSLPGTGGGNEQFF | TGTGCCAGCAGCTTACCCGGGACAGGGGGCGGAAATGAGCAGTTCTTC
TRBD2 | TRBJ2-7 | TRBV27 | - | CASSFAGGRVSVHEQYF | TGTGCCAGCAGTTTCGCTGGCGGGAGGGTGAGTGTGCACGAGCAGTACTTC
- | TRBJ2-3 | TRBV9 | - | CASSAWTNTDTQYF | TGTGCCAGCAGCGCCTGGACTAACACAGATACGCAGTATTTT
TRBD1 | TRBJ2-7 | TRBV5-1 | once | CASSVTGGRTYEQYF | TGCGCCAGCAGCGTAACAGGGGGCAGAACCTACGAGCAGTACTTC
- | TRBJ2-2 | TRBV4-3 | - | CASTPGTGKPGELFF | TGCGCCAGCACCCCTGGAACGGGAAAACCCGGGGAGCTGTTTTTT
TRBD1 | TRBJ2-3 | TRBV7-3 | - | CASSSTGGDTQYF | TGTGCCAGCAGCTCCACAGGGGGGGATACGCAGTATTTT
- | TRBJ2-7 | TRBV5-1 | - | CASSWYDPYEQYF | TGCGCCAGCAGCTGGTACGACCCCTACGAGCAGTACTTC
TRBD1 | TRBJ2-7 | TRBV5-1 | few | CASSHGQGNEQYF | TGCGCCAGCAGCCATGGACAGGGGAACGAGCAGTACTTC
- | TRBJ2-3 | TRBV5-1 | - | CASSLTGSDTQYF | TGCGCCAGCAGCTTGACAGGCTCAGATACGCAGTATTTT
- | TRBJ1-2 | TRBV5-4 | - | CASSGGQGWHGYTF | TGTGCCAGCAGCGGGGGGCAGGGTTGGCATGGCTACACCTTC
- | TRBJ2-1 | TRBV5-6 | - | CASSTDIYNEQFF | TGTGCCAGCAGCACCGACATTTACAATGAGCAGTTCTTC
- | TRBJ2-7 | TRBV28 | - | CASSLTHEQYF | TGTGCCAGCAGTTTAACCCACGAGCAGTACTTC
TRBD1 | TRBJ1-1 | TRBV5-5 | - | CASSRQGPEAFF | TGTGCCAGCAGCCGACAGGGGCCGGAAGCTTTCTTT
- | TRBJ1-2 | TRBV11-2 | - | CASSLGDTPHSYGYTF | TGTGCCAGCAGCTTAGGAGACACTCCCCATTCCTATGGCTACACCTTC